This T cell receptor beta chain is from a study of T-cell memory formation after mild COVID-19 (dated by TCRdb to about 2021). For the study in its entirety: TCR sequence clusters from the two donors were largely donor specific. In a couple of donors, T-cell clones that expanded and contracted after mild COVID-19 were tracked by sequencing TCRalpha and TCRbeta repertoires over time. Two young, previously healthy adult volunteers made up the cohort, one male and one female. Paper-wide results and their limitations: The study included only a couple of mild cases, and larger cohorts that include severe cases with pre-infection samples were judged to be necessary. Contracting CD4+ clones were located mainly in the CM and EM memory subsets, whereas CD8+ clones were found to be enriched in EMRA. Clones contracting from day 15 to 85 had balanced CD4/CD8 phenotypes, while a second wave expanding from day 15 to 37 was biased towards CD4+. SARS-CoV-2 specificity of the second-wave clones peaking on day 37 was not confirmed. Some responding clones were detected in pre-infection memory, which suggested that pre-existing cross-reactive memory T cells had joined the SARS-CoV-2 response.

Sequencing relied on an Illumina NovaSeq 6000. cDNA libraries for TCRalpha and TCRbeta were prepared by 5'RACE using constant-segment primers, with sample barcodes and unique molecular identifiers added. RNA was extracted from every sample with Trizol reagent. The libraries were amplified in two PCR steps, and the second step added a second sample barcode and Illumina TruSeq adapters. The libraries were sequenced on an Illumina NovaSeq using 2 x 150 bp paired-end reads. Per the authors' processing: The reads were demultiplexed and collapsed into UMI-guided consensus sequences using migec v1.2.7. Using mixcr v2.1.11, UMI consensuses were aligned to TRA and TRB V and J templates and then assembled into clonotypes. A clonotype was counted as expanded or contracted only if both edgeR and NoisET called the change significant, with noise models trained on biological replicates. For edgeR calls, the thresholds were a false discovery rate-adjusted p below 0.01 and a log2 fold-change of 1. PCA with hierarchical clustering of max-normalized trajectories of the 1000 most abundant clonotypes was used as exploratory dynamics analysis. Separately sequenced CD4+ and CD8+ repertoires were used to assign the CD4 or CD8 phenotype of responding clones. The public reads were quality trimmed at Q25 with fastp and then assembled into clones with MiXCR by TCRdb, keeping productive beta chains. Records with the same CDR3 protein are collapsed into one entry carrying the most frequent genes and DNA. What appears here as the V and J calls and clone size reflects TCRdb's work, not the paper's. Counted in this sample were 90,000 to 130,000 distinct CDR3 sequences; roughly a sixth of them appeared once. The top ten clonotypes cover less than 6% of the sample.

The germline V gene encodes CDR1 SGHTA and CDR2 FQGNSA. Germline trimming: 5 bases from V, 7 bases from J; junction bases outside gene matches: 5. The CDR3 spans 14 residues, from the cysteine through the phenylalanine. CDR3 DNA is the only sequence kept; it has 42 bases, read in frame from the first base. Remarks on this clonotype: Which antigen it targets is not known. The input lacks base qualities; no much larger clone sits a single base away.

Ficoll-Paque density gradient centrifugation was used to isolate PBMCs. The material sequenced was PBMCs or a T cell subset sorted from them (not recorded which). The receptor comes from a man younger than 35 who had mild COVID-19 (a few samples of this study predate the infection). The sample titles of this study are shuffled in the database, so cell type and time point are left out; the donor was told from shared clones. The rearrangement joined TRBV7-2 to TRBJ2-1, and TRBD1 matches 10 of the central bases. The CDR3 reads as follows: CASSRDRGSNEQFF. The nucleotide sequence reads TGTGCCAGCAGCCGGGACAGGGGTTCAAATGAGCAGTTCTTC.